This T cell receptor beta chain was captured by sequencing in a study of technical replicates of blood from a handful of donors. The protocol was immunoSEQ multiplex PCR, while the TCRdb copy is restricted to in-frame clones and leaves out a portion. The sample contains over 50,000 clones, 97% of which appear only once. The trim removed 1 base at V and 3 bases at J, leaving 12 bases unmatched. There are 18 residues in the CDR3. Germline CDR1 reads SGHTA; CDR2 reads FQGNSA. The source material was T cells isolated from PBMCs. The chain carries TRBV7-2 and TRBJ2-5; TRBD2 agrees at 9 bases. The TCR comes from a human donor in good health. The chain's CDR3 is CASSLDGPGLAIEETQYF. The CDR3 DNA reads TGTGCCAGCAGCTTAGATGGGCCGGGACTAGCAATCGAAGAGACCCAGTACTTC.